This T cell receptor beta chain emerged from a study of T cells after yellow fever vaccination. Via MiXCR, TCRdb re-called the 5' RACE reads, giving one row per CDR3 protein. Of some 150,000 distinct CDR3 sequences detected, 11% appear once; the ten largest clones hold 36%. Germline V gene data show CDR1 as MNHEY and CDR2 as SVGAGI. Trimming took 6 bases from V and 4 from J, leaving 13 bases between them. The CDR3 spans 15 residues. This clonotype was detected only a few times. The antigen remains undetermined. Study-level results: Contamination of FACS-sorted repertoires by abundant clonotypes from the bulk population could occur.

Sequenced material: CD8+ T cells sorted from PBMCs, taken 15 days after the yellow fever booster vaccination. The chain is built from TRBV6-5 and TRBJ2-6; D gene uncertain. This receptor was identified in a man younger than 35 who received the YFV17D yellow fever vaccine. CDR3 DNA: TGTGCCAGCAGCCCGACCACGCCAGGGGCCAACGTCCTGACTTTC. Protein: CASSPTTPGANVLTF.